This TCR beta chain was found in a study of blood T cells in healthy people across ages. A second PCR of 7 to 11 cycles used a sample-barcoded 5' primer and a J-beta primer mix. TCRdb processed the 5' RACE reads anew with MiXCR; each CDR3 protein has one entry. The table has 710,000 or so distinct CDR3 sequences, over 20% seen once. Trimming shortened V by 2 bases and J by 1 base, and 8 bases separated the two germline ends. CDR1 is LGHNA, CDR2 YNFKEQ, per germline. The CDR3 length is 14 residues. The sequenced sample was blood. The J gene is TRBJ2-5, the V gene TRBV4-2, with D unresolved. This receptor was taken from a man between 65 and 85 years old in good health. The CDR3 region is CASSQSDPQETQYF. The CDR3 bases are TGTGCCAGCAGCCAATCCGACCCCCAAGAGACCCAGTACTTC.